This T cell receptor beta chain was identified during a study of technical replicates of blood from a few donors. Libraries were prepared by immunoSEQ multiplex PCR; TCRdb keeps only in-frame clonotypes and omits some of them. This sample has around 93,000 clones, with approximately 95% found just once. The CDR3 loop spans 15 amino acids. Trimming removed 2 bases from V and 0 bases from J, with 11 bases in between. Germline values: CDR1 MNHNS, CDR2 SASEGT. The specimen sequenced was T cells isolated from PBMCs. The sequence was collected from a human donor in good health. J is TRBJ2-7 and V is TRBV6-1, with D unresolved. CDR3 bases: TGTGCCAGCAGTGAATCTTTGGGCACCTCCTACGAGCAGTACTTC. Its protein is CASSESLGTSYEQYF.